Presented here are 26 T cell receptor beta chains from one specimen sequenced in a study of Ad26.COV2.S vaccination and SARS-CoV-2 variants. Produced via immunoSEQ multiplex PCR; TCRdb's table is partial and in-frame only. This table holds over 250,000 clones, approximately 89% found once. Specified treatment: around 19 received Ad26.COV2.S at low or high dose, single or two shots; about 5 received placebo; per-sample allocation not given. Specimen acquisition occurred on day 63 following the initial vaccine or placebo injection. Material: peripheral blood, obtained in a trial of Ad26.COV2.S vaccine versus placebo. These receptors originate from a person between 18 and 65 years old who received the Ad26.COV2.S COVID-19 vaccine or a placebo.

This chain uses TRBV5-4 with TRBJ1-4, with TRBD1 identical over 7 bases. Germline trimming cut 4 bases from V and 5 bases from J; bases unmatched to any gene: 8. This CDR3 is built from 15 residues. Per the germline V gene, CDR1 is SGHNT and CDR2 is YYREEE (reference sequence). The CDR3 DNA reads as TGTGCCAGCAGCACTCGGACAGGTCTCAATGAAAAACTGTTTTTT. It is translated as CASSTRTGLNEKLFF.

This CDR3 reads CASSPSWVNSYGYTF. For the CDR3, the DNA is TGTGCCAGCAGCCCATCCTGGGTGAATAGCTATGGCTACACCTTC. The V gene is TRBV7-2, the J gene TRBJ1-2; D ambiguous. The CDR3 runs to 15 residues. V was shortened by 5 bases and J by 4 bases, with 17 bases between the two germline ends. Germline V gives CDR1 SGHTA, CDR2 FQGNSA. The entire variable domain, with the rest obtained from reference TRBV7-2 and TRBJ1-2, is as follows: GAGVSQSPSNKVTEKGKDVELRCDPISGHTALYWYRQSLGQGLEFLIYFQGNSAPDKSGLPSDRFSAERTGGSVSTLTIQRTQQEDSAVYLCASSPSWVNSYGYTFGSGTRLTVV.

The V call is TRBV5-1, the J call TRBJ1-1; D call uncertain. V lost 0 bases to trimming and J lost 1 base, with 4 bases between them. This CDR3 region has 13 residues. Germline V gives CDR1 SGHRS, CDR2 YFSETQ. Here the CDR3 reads CASSLDANTEAFF. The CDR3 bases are TGCGCCAGCAGCTTGGACGCGAACACTGAAGCTTTCTTT. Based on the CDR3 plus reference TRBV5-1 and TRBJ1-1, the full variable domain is KAGVTQTPRYLIKTRGQQVTLSCSPISGHRSVSWYQQTPGQGLQFLFEYFSETQRNKGNFPGRFSGRQFSNSRSEMNVSTLELGDSALYLCASSLDANTEAFFGQGTRLTVV.

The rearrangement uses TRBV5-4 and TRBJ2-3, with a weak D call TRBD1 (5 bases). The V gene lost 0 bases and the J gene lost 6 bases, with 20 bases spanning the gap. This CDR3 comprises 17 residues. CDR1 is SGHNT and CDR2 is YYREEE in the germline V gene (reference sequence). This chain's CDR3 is CASSLASGSRQVDTQYF. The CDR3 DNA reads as TGTGCCAGCAGCTTGGCCTCAGGGTCTCGGCAAGTGGATACGCAGTATTTT.

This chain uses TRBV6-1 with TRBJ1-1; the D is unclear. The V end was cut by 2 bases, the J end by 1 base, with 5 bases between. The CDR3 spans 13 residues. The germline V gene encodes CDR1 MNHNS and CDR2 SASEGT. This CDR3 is CASSEPGNTEAFF. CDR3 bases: TGTGCCAGCAGTGAACCGGGGAACACTGAAGCTTTCTTT.

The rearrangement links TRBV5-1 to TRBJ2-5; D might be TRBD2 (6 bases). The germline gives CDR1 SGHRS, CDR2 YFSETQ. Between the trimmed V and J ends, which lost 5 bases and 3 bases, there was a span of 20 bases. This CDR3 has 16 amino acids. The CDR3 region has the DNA TGCGCCAGCAGTCTCCGGGGGTGGGCGGAAAAAGAGACCCAGTACTTC. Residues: CASSLRGWAEKETQYF.

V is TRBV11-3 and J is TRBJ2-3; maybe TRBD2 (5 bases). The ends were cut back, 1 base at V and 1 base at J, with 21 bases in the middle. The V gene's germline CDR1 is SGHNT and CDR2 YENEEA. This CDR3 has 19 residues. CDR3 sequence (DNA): TGTGCCAGCAGCTTAGGGTTAGCGTCCCCAGAAGGTGGCACAGATACGCAGTATTTT. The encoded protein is CASSLGLASPEGGTDTQYF.

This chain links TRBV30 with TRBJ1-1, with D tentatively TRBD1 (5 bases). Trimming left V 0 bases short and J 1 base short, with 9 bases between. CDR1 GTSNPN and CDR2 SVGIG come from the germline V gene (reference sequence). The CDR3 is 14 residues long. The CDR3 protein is CAWSVRGGNTEAFF. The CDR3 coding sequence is TGTGCCTGGAGTGTACGGGGCGGGAACACTGAAGCTTTCTTT. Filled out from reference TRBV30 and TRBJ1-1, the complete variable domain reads SQTIHQWPATLVQPVGSPLSLECTVEGTSNPNLYWYRQAAGRGLQLLFYSVGIGQISSEVPQNLSASRPQDRQFILSSKKLLLSDSGFYLCAWSVRGGNTEAFFGQGTRLTVV.

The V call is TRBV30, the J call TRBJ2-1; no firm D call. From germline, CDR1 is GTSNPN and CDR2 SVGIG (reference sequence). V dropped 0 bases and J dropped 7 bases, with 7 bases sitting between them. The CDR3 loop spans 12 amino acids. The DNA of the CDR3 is TGTGCCTGGAGTGTCACGGCTAATGAGCAGTTCTTC. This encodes CAWSVTANEQFF.

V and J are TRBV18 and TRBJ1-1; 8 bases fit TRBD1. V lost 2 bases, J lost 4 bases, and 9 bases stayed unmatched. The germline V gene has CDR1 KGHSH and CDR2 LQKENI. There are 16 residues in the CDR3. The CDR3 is CASSPRQGLGTTEAFF. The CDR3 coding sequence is TGTGCCAGCTCACCAAGACAGGGGCTGGGGACCACTGAAGCTTTCTTT.

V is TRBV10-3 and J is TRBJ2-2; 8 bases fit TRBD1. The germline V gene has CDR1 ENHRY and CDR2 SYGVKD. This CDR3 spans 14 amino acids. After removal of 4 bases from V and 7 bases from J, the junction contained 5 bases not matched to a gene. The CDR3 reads CAISAGQGGGELFF. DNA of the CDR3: TGTGCCATCAGTGCCGGACAGGGAGGCGGGGAGCTGTTTTTT.

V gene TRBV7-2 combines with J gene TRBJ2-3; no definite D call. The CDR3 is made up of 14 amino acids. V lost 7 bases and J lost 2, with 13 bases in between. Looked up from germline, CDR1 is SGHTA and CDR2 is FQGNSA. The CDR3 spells CASKEAGPTDTQYF. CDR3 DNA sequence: TGTGCCAGCAAAGAAGCCGGGCCCACAGATACGCAGTATTTT.

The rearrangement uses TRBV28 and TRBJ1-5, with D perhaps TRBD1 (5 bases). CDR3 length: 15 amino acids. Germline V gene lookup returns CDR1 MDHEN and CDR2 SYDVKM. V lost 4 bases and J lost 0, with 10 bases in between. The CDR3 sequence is CASSSTVNSNQPQHF. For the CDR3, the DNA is TGTGCCAGCAGTTCGACAGTGAATAGCAATCAGCCCCAGCATTTT.

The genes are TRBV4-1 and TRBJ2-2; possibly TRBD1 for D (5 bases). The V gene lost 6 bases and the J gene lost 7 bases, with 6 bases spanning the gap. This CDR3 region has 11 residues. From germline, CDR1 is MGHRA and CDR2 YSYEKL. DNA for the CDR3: TGCGCCAGCAGGCAGGGCGGGGAGCTGTTTTTT. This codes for CASRQGGELFF.

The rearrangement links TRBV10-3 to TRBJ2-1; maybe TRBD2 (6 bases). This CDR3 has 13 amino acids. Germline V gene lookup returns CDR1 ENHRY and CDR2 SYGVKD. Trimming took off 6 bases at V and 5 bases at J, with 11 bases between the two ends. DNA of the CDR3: TGTGCCATCAGGGGGGGATGGGACAATGAGCAGTTCTTC. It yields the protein CAIRGGWDNEQFF.

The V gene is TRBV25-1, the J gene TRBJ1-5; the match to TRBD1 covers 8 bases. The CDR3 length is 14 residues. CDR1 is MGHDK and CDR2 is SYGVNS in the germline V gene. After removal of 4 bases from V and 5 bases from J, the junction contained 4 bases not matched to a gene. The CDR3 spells CASSVGQDYQPQHF. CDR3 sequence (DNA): TGTGCCAGCAGTGTGGGACAGGACTATCAGCCCCAGCATTTT.

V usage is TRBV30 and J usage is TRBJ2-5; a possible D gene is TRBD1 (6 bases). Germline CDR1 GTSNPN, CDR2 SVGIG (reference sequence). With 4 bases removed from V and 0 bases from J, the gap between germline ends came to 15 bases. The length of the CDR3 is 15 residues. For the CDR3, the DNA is TGTGCCTGGAACCGCTATACAGGGAACCAAGAGACCCAGTACTTC. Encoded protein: CAWNRYTGNQETQYF.

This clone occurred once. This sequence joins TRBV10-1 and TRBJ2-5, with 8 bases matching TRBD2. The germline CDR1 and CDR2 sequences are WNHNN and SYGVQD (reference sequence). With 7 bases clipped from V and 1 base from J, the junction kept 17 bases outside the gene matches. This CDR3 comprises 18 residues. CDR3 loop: CASTRNKTSVLAQETQYF. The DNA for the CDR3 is TGCGCCAGCACCAGAAATAAGACTAGCGTATTGGCCCAAGAGACCCAGTACTTC.

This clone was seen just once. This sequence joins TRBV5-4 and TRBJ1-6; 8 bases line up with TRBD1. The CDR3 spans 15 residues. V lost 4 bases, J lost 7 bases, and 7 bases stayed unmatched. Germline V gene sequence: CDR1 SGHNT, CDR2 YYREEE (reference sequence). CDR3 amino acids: CASSLGTGGNSPLHF. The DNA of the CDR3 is TGTGCCAGCAGCCTCGGGACAGGAGGAAATTCACCCCTCCACTTT.

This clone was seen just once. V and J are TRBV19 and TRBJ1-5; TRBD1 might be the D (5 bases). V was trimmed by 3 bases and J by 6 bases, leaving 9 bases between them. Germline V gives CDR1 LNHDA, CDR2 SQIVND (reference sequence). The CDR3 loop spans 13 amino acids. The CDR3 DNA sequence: TGTGCCAGTAGTATGGTGGGGCTTCAGCCCCAGCATTTT. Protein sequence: CASSMVGLQPQHF.

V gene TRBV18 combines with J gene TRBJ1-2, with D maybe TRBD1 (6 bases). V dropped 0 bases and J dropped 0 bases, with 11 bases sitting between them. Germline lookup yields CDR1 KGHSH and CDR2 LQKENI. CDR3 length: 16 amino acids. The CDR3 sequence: CASSPPGKGANYGYTF. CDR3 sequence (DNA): TGTGCCAGCTCACCACCGGGCAAGGGGGCTAACTATGGCTACACCTTC.

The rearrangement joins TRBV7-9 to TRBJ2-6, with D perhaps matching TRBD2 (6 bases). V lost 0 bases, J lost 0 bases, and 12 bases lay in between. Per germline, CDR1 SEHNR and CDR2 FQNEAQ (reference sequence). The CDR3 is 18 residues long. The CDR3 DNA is TGTGCCAGCAGCTTAGCGGAGGGACGCATCTCTGGGGCCAACGTCCTGACTTTC. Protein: CASSLAEGRISGANVLTF.

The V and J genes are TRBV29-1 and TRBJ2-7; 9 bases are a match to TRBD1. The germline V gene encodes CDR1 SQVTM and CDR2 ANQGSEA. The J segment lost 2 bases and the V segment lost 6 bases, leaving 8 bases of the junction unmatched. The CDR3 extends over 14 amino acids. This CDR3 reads CSVANRGLPYEQYF. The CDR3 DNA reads TGCAGCGTCGCCAACAGGGGGCTCCCCTACGAGCAGTACTTC.

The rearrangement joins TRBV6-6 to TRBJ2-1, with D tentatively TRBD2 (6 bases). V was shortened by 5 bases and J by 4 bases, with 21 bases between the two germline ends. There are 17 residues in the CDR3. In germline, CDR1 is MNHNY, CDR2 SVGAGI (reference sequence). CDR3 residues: CASSRRSSARPYNEQFF. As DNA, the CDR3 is TGTGCCAGCAGTCGAAGATCTAGCGCCAGACCTTACAATGAGCAGTTCTTC.

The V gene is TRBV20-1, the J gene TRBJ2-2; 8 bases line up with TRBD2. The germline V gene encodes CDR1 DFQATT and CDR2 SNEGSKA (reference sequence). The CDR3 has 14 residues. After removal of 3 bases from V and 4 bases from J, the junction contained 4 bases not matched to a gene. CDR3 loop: CSASGTRGTGELFF. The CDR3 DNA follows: TGCAGTGCTAGTGGGACTAGAGGCACCGGGGAGCTGTTTTTT.

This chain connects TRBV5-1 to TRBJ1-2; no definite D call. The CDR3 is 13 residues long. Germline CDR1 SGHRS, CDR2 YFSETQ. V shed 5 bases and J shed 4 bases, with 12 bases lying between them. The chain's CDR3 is CASSRGTIYGYTF. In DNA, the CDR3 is TGCGCCAGCAGTAGAGGTACAATCTATGGCTACACCTTC.